Included here is one TCR beta chain sequence, with context. Its specificity is unknown. The data are from a study of CD8+ T cells in alopecia areata. Study-wide context: The share of scalp area affected provided the severity score for treated patients.

General study results and limits: Lesional scalp displayed greater clonality than normal scalp, most notably in alopecia totalis/universalis. It was observed that many expanded lesional clones persisted in scalp and blood during tofacitinib.

Trimming took 5 bases from V and 4 from J, leaving 14 bases between them. CDR1 and CDR2 from the germline V gene are MNHEY and SMNVEV (reference sequence). The CDR3 covers 14 residues. Once RNA had been extracted, it was reverse transcribed into cDNA to act as the sequencing template. Sequencing was performed with immunoSEQ multiplex PCR; in TCRdb, only in-frame clones are kept and a portion is missing. This sample has about 220,000 clones, with more than 45% found just once. Treatment given: oral pan-JAK inhibitor, 5-10 mg twice daily. Peripheral blood and lesional scalp punch biopsies came from alopecia areata patients.

This receptor was taken from a human donor with alopecia areata. V gene TRBV27 combines with J gene TRBJ2-5; D ambiguous. Sequences were derived from CD4+ T cells sorted from blood, sampled at week 4, from a patient treated with tofacitinib. The CDR3 region is CASSPIPPGETQYF. Here the CDR3 DNA reads TGTGCCAGCAGTCCAATACCTCCGGGAGAGACCCAGTACTTC.